These 23 T cell receptor beta chains came from one sample sequenced in a study of naive and memory T cell subsets. Amplification of ligated cDNA took four PCR rounds with SP2 and nested alpha and beta constant primers. TCRdb reprocessed the 5' RACE reads via MiXCR and lists one record per CDR3 protein. The sample gives roughly 62,000 distinct CDR3 sequences, more than 7% of which show up once; roughly 9.7% is in the top ten. A UMI-containing oligonucleotide was joined by 3' ligation to the TCR cDNA template. Source of these receptors: a male donor in good health.

For the CDR3, the DNA is TGTGCCAGCAGCCAAGAGGCCTGGCCAGCTTTCTTT. Translating it yields CASSQEAWPAFF. The chain carries TRBV3-1 and TRBJ1-1; D unresolved. The CDR3 runs to 12 residues. The germline CDR1 and CDR2 sequences are LGHDT and YNNKEL (reference sequence). Trimming left V 0 bases short and J 10 bases short, with 9 bases between.

This clonotype occurred many times. The chain carries TRBV20-1 and TRBJ1-3; a possible D gene is TRBD1 (5 bases). Between the trimmed V and J ends, which lost 4 bases and 0 bases, there was a span of 13 bases. Germline V gives CDR1 DFQATT, CDR2 SNEGSKA (reference sequence). CDR3 size: 15 residues. This CDR3 reads CSATMGRSSGNTIYF. The CDR3 nucleotides are TGCAGTGCTACCATGGGACGGAGCTCTGGAAACACCATATATTTT.

The gene calls are TRBV7-9 and TRBJ2-7, with a possible D match to TRBD2 (5 bases). Germline CDR1 SEHNR, CDR2 FQNEAQ (reference sequence). Trimming cost V 3 bases and J 3 bases, with 15 bases left between them. The CDR3 totals 15 residues. The CDR3 is CASSLPSTTNYEQYF. The CDR3 bases are TGTGCCAGCAGCTTGCCCTCGACTACAAACTACGAGCAGTACTTC.

This clonotype was seen only a few times. The rearrangement links TRBV7-7 to TRBJ2-3; TRBD2 might be the D (5 bases). CDR1 and CDR2 (germline): SSHAT, FNYEAQ (reference sequence). The V end was cut by 3 bases, the J end by 5 bases, with 15 bases between. The CDR3 is 15 amino acids. Written as DNA, the CDR3 is TGTGCCAGCAGCTTCACCGGAGGTCCGGGAGATACGCAGTATTTT. Its translation: CASSFTGGPGDTQYF.

For this clonotype: A much larger clone is a single base away; this may be a read error. The V gene is TRBV7-9, the J gene TRBJ2-5, with D possibly TRBD2 on 5 matching bases. The CDR3 has 15 residues. V dropped 1 base and J dropped 1 base, with 10 bases sitting between them. Per the germline V gene, CDR1 is SEHNR and CDR2 is FQNEAQ (reference sequence). The DNA of the CDR3 is TGTGCCAGCAGCTTAGGACTAACCTGCCAAGAGACCCAGTACTTC. Its translation: CASSLGLTCQETQYF.

The chain joins TRBV10-1 to TRBJ2-1, with D perhaps assigned TRBD1 or TRBD2 (5 bases each). Germline-derived CDR1 and CDR2 are WNHNN and SYGVQD (reference sequence). Trimming left V 4 bases short and J 10 bases short, with 11 bases between. The CDR3 runs to 12 residues. The DNA for the CDR3 is TGCGCCAGCAGTGCTACGGGACGGGAGCAGTTCTTC. It yields the protein CASSATGREQFF.

This clonotype was observed a few times. The gene calls are TRBV20-1 and TRBJ1-2, with TRBD1 matching 12 bases. V was pared by 6 bases and J by 0 bases, with 11 bases of the junction left unmatched. This CDR3 has 17 residues. The V gene's germline CDR1 is DFQATT and CDR2 SNEGSKA (reference sequence). This CDR3 reads CSAERAGQGASNYGYTF. CDR3 coding DNA: TGCAGTGCCGAACGAGCGGGACAGGGGGCCTCTAACTATGGCTACACCTTC.

This clonotype was seen many times. CDR3 in amino acids: CASSLWTENTGELFF. In DNA form, the CDR3 reads TGCGCCAGCAGCTTGTGGACAGAGAACACCGGGGAGCTGTTTTTT. The rearrangement links TRBV5-1 to TRBJ2-2, with D tentatively TRBD1 (6 bases). The V gene lost 1 base and the J gene lost 1 base, with 8 bases spanning the gap. CDR3 size: 15 residues. CDR1 SGHRS and CDR2 YFSETQ come from the germline V gene. The full variable domain, completed using reference TRBV5-1 and TRBJ2-2, is KAGVTQTPRYLIKTRGQQVTLSCSPISGHRSVSWYQQTPGQGLQFLFEYFSETQRNKGNFPGRFSGRQFSNSRSEMNVSTLELGDSALYLCASSLWTENTGELFFGEGSRLTVL.

This clonotype has just a few counts. The chain recombines TRBV6-5 with TRBJ1-2; D ambiguous. The CDR3 is 16 residues long. Germline V gene sequence: CDR1 MNHEY, CDR2 SVGAGI. Trimming shortened V by 0 bases and J by 4 bases, and 15 bases separated the two germline ends. The CDR3 coding sequence is TGTGCCAGCAGTTACTCGAACCGAGGTCGCTTCTATGGCTACACCTTC. Translation gives CASSYSNRGRFYGYTF.

This clonotype was detected many times. This sequence joins TRBV27 and TRBJ2-7, with a possible D match to TRBD1 (6 bases). The CDR3 consists of 15 residues. With 3 bases removed from V and 1 base from J, the gap between germline ends came to 13 bases. The germline gives CDR1 MNHEY, CDR2 SMNVEV (reference sequence). The CDR3 DNA follows: TGTGCCAGCAGTTTGGGGGCTGAGAGGTCCTACGAGCAGTACTTC. This codes for CASSLGAERSYEQYF.

The V gene is TRBV6-1, the J gene TRBJ2-2; D is undetermined. The V end lost 7 bases, the J end lost 1 base, and 7 bases lay between the germline ends. The CDR3 length is 13 residues. Germline V gene sequence: CDR1 MNHNS, CDR2 SASEGT. CDR3 amino acids: CASNLRNTGELFF. CDR3 DNA sequence: TGTGCCAGCAACCTCAGGAACACCGGGGAGCTGTTTTTT.

This clonotype has ten or more counts. This rearrangement joins TRBV29-1 to TRBJ2-7; the D gene is possibly TRBD2 (5 bases). Trimming took 3 bases from V and 2 from J, leaving 8 bases between them. Germline lookup yields CDR1 SQVTM and CDR2 ANQGSEA. The CDR3 spans 12 residues. CDR3 nucleotides: TGCAGCGTTGAGGGAGACCCCTACGAGCAGTACTTC. This gives the protein CSVEGDPYEQYF.

This clonotype occurred many times. The chain employs TRBV19 and TRBJ2-6; 7 bases agree with TRBD2. The CDR3 loop spans 17 amino acids. The junction had 7 bases not matched to a gene; V was cut back by 5 bases and J by 0 bases. CDR1 is LNHDA, CDR2 SQIVND, per germline (reference sequence). In nucleotides, the CDR3 is TGTGCCAGTAGTGGGTTAGCGGGTTTCTCTGGGGCCAACGTCCTGACTTTC. Its protein product is CASSGLAGFSGANVLTF.

This clonotype was seen only a few times. This chain joins TRBV25-1 and TRBJ2-3, with TRBD1 as a possible D gene (5 bases). The CDR3 runs 13 residues. Germline lookup yields CDR1 MGHDK and CDR2 SYGVNS. V gave up 3 bases and J gave up 3 bases, with 7 bases separating them. The CDR3 loop reads CASSDQGTDTQYF. CDR3 in DNA: TGTGCCAGCAGTGACCAGGGTACAGATACGCAGTATTTT.

This clonotype occurred a few times. The chain joins TRBV9 to TRBJ2-7; D uncertain. V lost 0 bases and J 2 bases, leaving 6 bases between the germline ends. CDR3 length equals 13 residues. Germline CDR1 and CDR2: SGDLS and YYNGEE. CDR3 sequence reads: CASSVGGPYEQYF. CDR3 nucleotides: TGTGCCAGCAGCGTAGGAGGTCCCTACGAGCAGTACTTC.

This clonotype was counted many times. The chain carries TRBV20-1 and TRBJ1-3; D not resolved. The germline gives CDR1 DFQATT, CDR2 SNEGSKA (reference sequence). The CDR3 loop spans 13 amino acids. V was pared by 6 bases and J by 0 bases, with 9 bases between. The CDR3 DNA reads as TGCAGTGCCACTCAGTCCTCTGGAAACACCATATATTTT. This sequence encodes CSATQSSGNTIYF.

The J gene is TRBJ2-5, the V gene TRBV5-1; D is undetermined. With 0 bases removed from V and 2 bases from J, the gap between germline ends came to 8 bases. Germline V gene sequence: CDR1 SGHRS, CDR2 YFSETQ. This CDR3 has 14 residues. This chain's CDR3 is CASSLAVHQETQYF. CDR3 bases: TGCGCCAGCAGCTTGGCCGTACATCAAGAGACCCAGTACTTC. The whole variable domain, filled in from reference TRBV5-1 and TRBJ2-5, reads KAGVTQTPRYLIKTRGQQVTLSCSPISGHRSVSWYQQTPGQGLQFLFEYFSETQRNKGNFPGRFSGRQFSNSRSEMNVSTLELGDSALYLCASSLAVHQETQYFGPGTRLLVL.

This clonotype has a count of ten or more. This CDR3 is CASSAGQVAYGYTF. CDR3 in DNA: TGTGCCAGCAGCGCAGGACAGGTTGCGTATGGCTACACCTTC. The V call is TRBV7-9, the J call TRBJ1-2, with 7 bases fitting TRBD1. Per the germline V gene, CDR1 is SEHNR and CDR2 is FQNEAQ (reference sequence). Unmatched junction bases numbered 8, after V lost 5 bases and J lost 5 bases. CDR3 length equals 14 residues.

This clonotype turned up a few times. The rearrangement links TRBV7-8 to TRBJ2-5; D is perhaps TRBD2 (5 bases). Germline assignment: CDR1 SGHVS and CDR2 FQNEAQ. V was clipped by 5 bases and J by 6 bases, with 13 bases between them. The CDR3 extends over 13 amino acids. CDR3 region: CASSPGLRQTQYF. The CDR3 bases are TGTGCCAGCAGCCCAGGACTGAGGCAGACCCAGTACTTC.

This clonotype was found many times. The J gene is TRBJ1-6, the V gene TRBV4-2; no clear D gene. The CDR3 contains 14 residues. Trimming removed 1 base at V and 7 bases at J, with 8 bases between. Looked up from germline, CDR1 is LGHNA and CDR2 is YNFKEQ. The CDR3 reads CASSQAPPNSPLHF. CDR3 coding DNA: TGTGCCAGCAGCCAAGCCCCGCCGAATTCACCCCTCCACTTT.

This clonotype was seen ten or more times. The chain is built from TRBV12-3 or TRBV12-4 and TRBJ1-5; D is uncertain. The CDR3 length is 13 residues. V lost 3 bases to trimming and J lost 4 bases, with 7 bases between them. The CDR3 here is CASSFGGNQPQHF. The DNA of the CDR3 is TGTGCCAGCAGTTTCGGAGGGAATCAGCCCCAGCATTTT.

The genes are TRBV3-1 and TRBJ2-7; D gene ambiguous. Trimming left V 2 bases short and J 0 bases short, with 11 bases between. From germline, CDR1 is LGHDT and CDR2 YNNKEL (reference sequence). This CDR3 contains 15 residues. The CDR3: CASSQRLQTSYEQYF. In nucleotides, the CDR3 is TGTGCCAGCAGCCAAAGACTTCAAACCTCCTACGAGCAGTACTTC.

This clonotype was observed at least ten times. J is TRBJ1-1 and V is TRBV11-2; D is undetermined. Trimming left V 3 bases short and J 5 bases short, with 10 bases between. Germline V gene lookup returns CDR1 SGHAT and CDR2 FQNNGV. This CDR3 has 13 amino acids. CDR3 in amino acids: CASSFGGVTEAFF. Written as DNA, the CDR3 is TGTGCCAGCAGCTTCGGTGGTGTAACTGAAGCTTTCTTT.